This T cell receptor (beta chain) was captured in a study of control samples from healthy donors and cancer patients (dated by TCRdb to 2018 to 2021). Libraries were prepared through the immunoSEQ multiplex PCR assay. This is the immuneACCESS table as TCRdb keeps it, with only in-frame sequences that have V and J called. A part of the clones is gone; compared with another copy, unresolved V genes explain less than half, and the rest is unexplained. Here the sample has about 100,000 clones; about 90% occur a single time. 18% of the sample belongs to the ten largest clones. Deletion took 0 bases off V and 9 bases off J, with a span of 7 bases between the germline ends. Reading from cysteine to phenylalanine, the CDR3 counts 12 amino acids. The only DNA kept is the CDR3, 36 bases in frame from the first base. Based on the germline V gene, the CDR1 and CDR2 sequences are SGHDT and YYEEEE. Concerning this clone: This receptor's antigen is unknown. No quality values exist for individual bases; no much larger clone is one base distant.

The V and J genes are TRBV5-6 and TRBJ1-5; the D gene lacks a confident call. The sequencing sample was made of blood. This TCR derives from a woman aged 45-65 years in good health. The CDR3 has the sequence CASSLGSGPQHF. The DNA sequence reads TGTGCCAGCAGCTTGGGCTCGGGGCCCCAGCATTTT.